These 23 T cell receptor beta chains were all obtained from the same sample, sequenced in a study of blood T cell repertoires in COVID-19. The assay was immunoSEQ multiplex PCR, and TCRdb's table has in-frame clones only and misses some. The table shows about 120,000 clones, with approximately 85% occurring only once. The source material was peripheral blood. These receptor sequences come from a human donor in a cohort sampled during active COVID-19.

V gene TRBV19 combines with J gene TRBJ2-2; tentatively, D is TRBD1 (6 bases). The CDR3 totals 12 residues. Trimming left V 4 bases short and J 7 bases short, with 7 bases between. CDR1 LNHDA and CDR2 SQIVND come from the germline V gene (reference sequence). The CDR3 is CASSNRDGELFF. CDR3 in DNA: TGTGCCAGTAGTAACAGGGACGGGGAGCTGTTTTTT.

This clone appeared a few times. V gene TRBV27 combines with J gene TRBJ2-7, with TRBD1 identical over 9 bases. V was pared by 2 bases and J by 5 bases, with 10 bases of the junction left unmatched. The germline CDR1 and CDR2 sequences are MNHEY and SMNVEV (reference sequence). The CDR3 totals 16 residues. The chain's CDR3 is CASSLLPGQGTHEQYF. The CDR3 region has the DNA TGTGCCAGCAGTTTACTCCCGGGACAGGGTACCCACGAGCAGTACTTC.

This clone showed up just a few times. This sequence joins TRBV9 and TRBJ2-7, with D maybe TRBD1 (6 bases). The length of the CDR3 is 14 residues. CDR1 SGDLS and CDR2 YYNGEE come from the germline V gene. Trimming removed 4 bases from V and 6 bases from J, with 17 bases in between. CDR3 protein: CASSRQAPPAEQYF. Written as DNA, the CDR3 is TGTGCCAGCAGCCGACAGGCCCCTCCCGCCGAGCAGTACTTC.

The genes are TRBV4-3 and TRBJ2-3, with D unclear. V dropped 1 base and J dropped 1 base, with 6 bases sitting between them. The CDR3 has 14 amino acids. The germline CDR1 and CDR2 sequences are LGHNA and YSLEER. CDR3 DNA sequence: TGCGCCAGCAGCCAAGCGGCGGGCACAGATACGCAGTATTTT. Residues: CASSQAAGTDTQYF.

The table lists this clone with a count of one. The chain employs TRBV12-5 and TRBJ1-5; TRBD1 aligns across 7 bases. There are 15 residues in the CDR3. Trimming cost V 6 bases and J 0 bases; bases outside gene matches: 5. Germline loops: CDR1 LGHNT, CDR2 FRNRAP. The CDR3 here is CASGYGTASNQPQHF. The DNA of the CDR3 is TGTGCTAGTGGCTACGGGACAGCTAGCAATCAGCCCCAGCATTTT.

The rearrangement links TRBV27 to TRBJ2-1, with D perhaps matching TRBD2 (7 bases). CDR1 is MNHEY and CDR2 is SMNVEV in the germline V gene (reference sequence). CDR3 length: 15 amino acids. Trimming removed 4 bases from V and 15 bases from J, with 25 bases in between. The CDR3 is CASSSFQGGGTLMFF. The CDR3 DNA follows: TGTGCCAGCAGTTCGTTCCAAGGGGGGGGGACCCTTATGTTCTTC.

V usage is TRBV7-9 and J usage is TRBJ2-2, with TRBD1 matching 9 bases. Germline V lookup: CDR1 SEHNR, CDR2 FQNEAQ (reference sequence). This CDR3 has 17 residues. The J segment lost 2 bases and the V segment lost 5 bases, leaving 9 bases of the junction unmatched. The CDR3, as DNA: TGTGCCAGCAGCGCTCAACAGGGGGCCCCTAACACCGGGGAGCTGTTTTTT. It codes for CASSAQQGAPNTGELFF.

V and J are TRBV13 and TRBJ1-2, with 9 bases fitting TRBD1. This CDR3 has 15 residues. Germline CDR1 is PRHDT and CDR2 is FYEKMQ (reference sequence). The junction had 7 bases not matched to a gene; V was cut back by 4 bases and J by 4 bases. This CDR3 is CASSSRTGARYGYTF. CDR3 nucleotide sequence: TGTGCCAGCAGCTCCCGGACAGGGGCCCGCTATGGCTACACCTTC.

The gene calls are TRBV4-1 and TRBJ2-1; D perhaps matches TRBD2 (5 bases). Germline CDR1 reads MGHRA; CDR2 reads YSYEKL. Trimming removed 1 base from V and 9 bases from J, with 16 bases in between. The CDR3 spans 15 residues. The CDR3 sequence: CASSQGGSVDSEQFF. The CDR3 bases are TGCGCCAGCAGCCAAGGAGGGTCGGTAGATAGTGAGCAGTTCTTC.

In this sample, this clone turned up many times. The gene calls are TRBV5-1 and TRBJ2-7; the D gene is possibly TRBD2 (5 bases). This CDR3 region has 15 residues. The V end lost 3 bases, the J end lost 3 bases, and 16 bases lay between the germline ends. Germline V gene lookup returns CDR1 SGHRS and CDR2 YFSETQ. The CDR3 DNA follows: TGCGCCAGCAGCTCCCCGAGGAGGCTAAACTACGAGCAGTACTTC. This gives the protein CASSSPRRLNYEQYF.

The CDR3 nucleotides read TGCGCCAGCAGCCAAGAGGCCGGACGGGGTGAGCAGTTCTTC. Its protein product is CASSQEAGRGEQFF. This sequence joins TRBV4-1 and TRBJ2-1; D possibly corresponds to TRBD2 (5 bases). Trimming cost V 0 bases and J 9 bases, with 12 bases left between them. Germline loops: CDR1 MGHRA, CDR2 YSYEKL. The CDR3 is 14 amino acids.

V is TRBV9 and J is TRBJ2-1, with D perhaps TRBD1 (6 bases). The germline gives CDR1 SGDLS, CDR2 YYNGEE. Trimming shortened V by 3 bases and J by 2 bases, and 12 bases separated the two germline ends. The CDR3 consists of 15 residues. CDR3 nucleotide sequence: TGTGCCAGCAGCGAAGGAGACAGGACCTACAATGAGCAGTTCTTC. Translation: CASSEGDRTYNEQFF.

This chain uses TRBV6-1 with TRBJ1-1; 7 bases align to TRBD1. This CDR3 has 16 amino acids. Losses at the gene ends were 1 base for V and 4 bases for J; bases not matched to a gene: 9. In germline, CDR1 is MNHNS, CDR2 SASEGT. The CDR3: CASSEGPGTVSTEAFF. CDR3 DNA: TGTGCCAGCAGTGAAGGCCCCGGGACAGTTTCCACTGAAGCTTTCTTT.

The chain uses TRBV28 and TRBJ2-7; D perhaps matches TRBD1 (5 bases). The length of the CDR3 is 15 residues. Trimming shortened V by 0 bases and J by 0 bases, and 9 bases separated the two germline ends. Germline V gene sequence: CDR1 MDHEN, CDR2 SYDVKM. The chain's CDR3 is CASSLWSGPSYEQYF. As DNA, the CDR3 is TGTGCCAGCAGTTTATGGTCAGGGCCCTCCTACGAGCAGTACTTC.

This chain connects TRBV18 to TRBJ2-7; no definite D call. V was clipped by 3 bases and J by 6 bases, with 9 bases between them. The CDR3 spans 12 residues. Germline values: CDR1 KGHSH, CDR2 LQKENI. DNA for the CDR3: TGTGCCAGCTCACCGTCCCTCCTCGAGCAGTACTTC. Protein: CASSPSLLEQYF.

The chain combines TRBV5-1 with TRBJ1-2, with a tentative D call TRBD1 (6 bases). CDR3 length equals 15 residues. Between the trimmed V and J ends, which lost 4 bases and 2 bases, there was a span of 15 bases. CDR1 is SGHRS and CDR2 is YFSETQ in the germline V gene. This chain's CDR3 is CASSPEPQGNYGYTF. In nucleotides, the CDR3 is TGCGCCAGCAGCCCCGAACCTCAGGGGAACTATGGCTACACCTTC. The full variable domain, with the rest looked up from reference TRBV5-1 and TRBJ1-2, is KAGVTQTPRYLIKTRGQQVTLSCSPISGHRSVSWYQQTPGQGLQFLFEYFSETQRNKGNFPGRFSGRQFSNSRSEMNVSTLELGDSALYLCASSPEPQGNYGYTFGSGTRLTVV.

This sequence joins TRBV18 and TRBJ2-7; D unresolved. Looked up from germline, CDR1 is KGHSH and CDR2 is LQKENI. CDR3 length equals 13 residues. Trimming stripped 1 base from V and 9 bases from J, with 13 bases between. CDR3 amino acids: CASSPQLQAWQYF. CDR3 nucleotides: TGTGCCAGCTCACCACAACTGCAGGCATGGCAGTACTTC.

The chain is built from TRBV5-6 and TRBJ1-6; a possible D gene is TRBD1 (6 bases). Trimming shortened V by 3 bases and J by 7 bases, and 26 bases separated the two germline ends. The CDR3 has 19 amino acids. Germline values: CDR1 SGHDT, CDR2 YYEEEE. CDR3 protein: CASSYPNRNTLTGNSPLHF. The DNA of the CDR3 is TGTGCCAGCAGCTACCCGAACCGGAATACCTTAACAGGGAATTCACCCCTCCACTTT.

The chain is built from TRBV7-2 and TRBJ1-2; 9 positions match TRBD1. CDR3 length: 14 residues. Germline-derived CDR1 and CDR2 are SGHTA and FQGNSA. V dropped 4 bases and J dropped 6; count of bases not matched to a gene: 6. CDR3 nucleotide sequence: TGTGCCAGCAGCTACGACAGGGGGAGGGATGGCTACACCTTC. Protein sequence: CASSYDRGRDGYTF.

A single count supports this clone. CDR3 in amino acids: CASSFGDRAKETQYF. For the CDR3, the DNA is TGTGCCAGCAGCTTCGGGGACAGAGCGAAAGAGACCCAGTACTTC. V is TRBV7-8 and J is TRBJ2-5; TRBD1 matches 7 bases. Germline loops: CDR1 SGHVS, CDR2 FQNEAQ. This CDR3 is built from 15 residues. The ends lost 3 bases at V and 3 bases at J; junction bases unmatched: 7. Looking up the rest from reference TRBV7-8 and TRBJ2-5 gives the full variable domain: GAGVSQSPRYKVAKRGQDVALRCDPISGHVSLFWYQQALGQGPEFLTYFQNEAQLDKSGLPSDRFFAERPEGSVSTLKIQRTQQEDSAVYLCASSFGDRAKETQYFGPGTRLLVL.

V gene TRBV14 combines with J gene TRBJ2-4; D call uncertain. There are 14 residues in the CDR3. The V end lost 0 bases, the J end lost 6 bases, and 9 bases lay between the germline ends. Germline V gene sequence: CDR1 SGHDN, CDR2 FVKESK. The CDR3 region is CASSQEGRGNIQYF. DNA of the CDR3: TGTGCCAGCAGCCAAGAAGGTAGAGGAAACATTCAGTACTTC.

The chain is built from TRBV12-3 or TRBV12-4 and TRBJ2-5; TRBD1 agrees at 8 bases. This CDR3 has 13 residues. Trimming cost V 6 bases and J 7 bases; bases outside gene matches: 7. CDR3 nucleotide sequence: TGTGCCAGCAGGGGTCAGGGGGCCATGACCCAGTACTTC. The encoded protein is CASRGQGAMTQYF.

The rearrangement links TRBV6-5 to TRBJ2-3; 9 positions agree with TRBD1. Germline V gives CDR1 MNHEY, CDR2 SVGAGI. The CDR3 extends over 15 amino acids. J was trimmed by 4 bases and V by 2 bases; bases with no gene match: 4. The CDR3 DNA sequence: TGTGCCAGCAGTTACATCCGGACAGGGGCAGATACGCAGTATTTT. This encodes CASSYIRTGADTQYF.